This T cell receptor (beta chain) was sequenced in a study of T cells after yellow fever vaccination. Study overall: Preparation of fractions with low cell numbers was performed using SMART-Seq v4 Ultra Low Input.

The trim removed 11 bases at V and 2 bases at J, leaving 3 bases unmatched. Germline CDR1 MNHEY, CDR2 SVGAGI. CDR3 length equals 12 residues. Study conclusions and caveats: Among primary-vaccination clones, most reappeared after the booster, at almost 98% for CD4 and approximately 90% for CD8.

TCRdb reanalysed the 5' RACE reads using MiXCR and keeps one entry per CDR3 protein. The table lists around 63,000 distinct CDR3 sequences, 7.4% of them singletons. The sample holds many counts of this clonotype. What it binds is unknown. This chain links TRBV6-5 with TRBJ2-7, with TRBD1 matching 10 bases. This TCR was sampled from a man aged 25 to 40 who received the YFV17D yellow fever vaccine. The sequenced sample was CD8+ T cells sorted from PBMCs, obtained 15 days after the yellow fever booster vaccination. The CDR3 is CAAGTGAYEQYF. The CDR3 nucleotides read TGTGCCGCCGGGACAGGGGCCTACGAGCAGTACTTC.